These 30 T cell receptor beta chains came from one sample sequenced in a study of vaccination effects on CD4 cells after COVID-19. Before sequencing, viral peptide pools were used by the ViraFEST assay to expand antigen-specific CD4+ T cells. Culture lasted under 13 days before CD4+ T cell isolation. Each participant was administered two doses of either the BNT162b2 or the mRNA-1273 vaccine. Only in-frame clones appear in the TCRdb table, and some are missing; sequencing was by immunoSEQ multiplex PCR. The sample has nearly 30,000 clones, around 74% seen once; the top ten hold about 17%. Their target antigens are unknown. This specimen was CD4+ T cells from PBMCs cultured with HCoV-OC43 spike peptides, taken after COVID-19 vaccination. Indicated subset: HCoV-OC43 spike overlapping peptide pool stimulation. The source is a human donor who received a COVID-19 vaccine.

This clone was recorded a few times. The V gene is TRBV30, the J gene TRBJ2-5; 8 bases map to TRBD1. V lost 2 bases and J lost 5; bases outside the gene matches: 7. The germline CDR1 and CDR2 sequences are GTSNPN and SVGIG (reference sequence). The CDR3 length is 14 residues. The CDR3 loop reads CAWSRAGGVETQYF. The CDR3, as DNA: TGTGCCTGGAGTAGGGCAGGGGGCGTGGAGACCCAGTACTTC.

The chain has TRBV5-4 and TRBJ2-7, with 9 bases fitting TRBD2. The trim removed 1 base at V and 7 bases at J, leaving 3 bases unmatched. The CDR3 covers 13 residues. Germline V gene lookup returns CDR1 SGHNT and CDR2 YYREEE (reference sequence). The CDR3 DNA follows: TGTGCCAGCAGCTTGCGGCGGGAGGGTGAGCAGTACTTC. Translated, it gives CASSLRREGEQYF.

The chain has TRBV19 and TRBJ1-2; D may be TRBD1 (6 bases). V was trimmed by 0 bases and J by 7 bases, leaving 12 bases between them. The germline CDR1 and CDR2 sequences are LNHDA and SQIVND (reference sequence). CDR3 size: 14 residues. The CDR3 sequence is CASSIDGGYGGYTF. CDR3 coding DNA: TGTGCCAGTAGTATAGACGGGGGCTATGGTGGCTACACCTTC.

This clone was recorded a few times. This chain joins TRBV5-1 and TRBJ2-7, with 13 bases lining up with TRBD2. The CDR3 extends over 18 amino acids. The V and J ends lost 4 bases and 2 bases, in that order; junction bases with no gene match: 12. CDR1 SGHRS and CDR2 YFSETQ come from the germline V gene. DNA of the CDR3: TGCGCCAGCAGCAAAGGACTAGCGGGAGTTTCTCACGCCTACGAGCAGTACTTC. Its translation: CASSKGLAGVSHAYEQYF.

V gene TRBV5-1 combines with J gene TRBJ2-3, with D possibly TRBD1 on 5 matching bases. V lost 4 bases and J lost 1, with 10 bases in between. CDR3 size: 14 residues. The germline V gene encodes CDR1 SGHRS and CDR2 YFSETQ. The CDR3 is CASSPTTGTDTQYF. CDR3 sequence (DNA): TGCGCCAGCAGCCCCACGACAGGCACAGATACGCAGTATTTT.

This clone was counted between two and nine times. This chain links TRBV4-1 with TRBJ2-3; the D is unclear. Germline assignment: CDR1 MGHRA and CDR2 YSYEKL. The V end lost 7 bases, the J end lost 1 base, and 9 bases lay between the germline ends. This CDR3 has 13 amino acids. In DNA, the CDR3 is TGCGCCAGCACGACCCCGGGCACAGATACGCAGTATTTT. It translates to CASTTPGTDTQYF.

The chain combines TRBV30 with TRBJ1-1; perhaps TRBD1 as D (6 bases). Germline loops: CDR1 GTSNPN, CDR2 SVGIG (reference sequence). Trimming shortened V by 8 bases and J by 0 bases, and 25 bases separated the two germline ends. The CDR3 length is 17 residues. The CDR3 reads CARAGGGNGALNTEAFF. As DNA, the CDR3 is TGTGCCAGAGCGGGGGGGGGCAATGGGGCGCTGAACACTGAAGCTTTCTTT.

This chain links TRBV5-6 with TRBJ2-7, with TRBD2 as a possible D gene (6 bases). V dropped 4 bases and J dropped 4 bases, with 12 bases sitting between them. The CDR3 has 13 amino acids. The germline gives CDR1 SGHDT, CDR2 YYEEEE. The CDR3 region has the DNA TGTGCCAGCAGCCTGGGGACTCTTTACGAGCAGTACTTC. The encoded protein is CASSLGTLYEQYF.

The chain has TRBV18 and TRBJ1-3, with TRBD1 as a possible D gene (5 bases). V shed 4 bases and J shed 0 bases, with 10 bases lying between them. The CDR3 runs to 15 residues. Germline-derived CDR1 and CDR2 are KGHSH and LQKENI. In nucleotides, the CDR3 is TGTGCCAGCTCACTCGGGACGAGCTCTGGAAACACCATATATTTT. Translating it yields CASSLGTSSGNTIYF.

The chain carries TRBV4-2 and TRBJ2-5; D is perhaps TRBD2 (6 bases). The CDR3 totals 16 residues. Germline values: CDR1 LGHNA, CDR2 YNFKEQ. The V end lost 1 base, the J end lost 2 bases, and 14 bases lay between the germline ends. The chain's CDR3 is CASSQGEAGRQETQYF. CDR3 bases: TGTGCCAGCAGCCAAGGAGAGGCAGGGAGGCAAGAGACCCAGTACTTC.

This clone came up a few times. The V gene is TRBV5-1, the J gene TRBJ2-1; D possibly corresponds to TRBD1 (6 bases). Germline CDR1 SGHRS, CDR2 YFSETQ. Trimming left V 3 bases short and J 4 bases short, with 14 bases between. This CDR3 contains 15 residues. The CDR3 region is CASSSTGTNYNEQFF. In DNA form, the CDR3 reads TGCGCCAGCAGCTCTACCGGGACAAATTACAATGAGCAGTTCTTC.

This clone was seen only once. The V gene is TRBV14, the J gene TRBJ2-3; 8 nucleotides match TRBD2. This CDR3 is 14 amino acids long. V lost 4 bases to trimming and J lost 4 bases; unmatched junction nucleotides: 4. CDR1 is SGHDN, CDR2 FVKESK, per germline. The CDR3 sequence is CASSRTSPPDTQYF. In nucleotides, the CDR3 is TGTGCCAGCAGCCGGACTAGCCCCCCAGATACGCAGTATTTT.

The chain joins TRBV20-1 to TRBJ2-1; 13 bases are a match to TRBD2. Germline-derived CDR1 and CDR2 are DFQATT and SNEGSKA (reference sequence). V shed 3 bases and J 8 bases; nucleotides not matched to a gene: 16. The CDR3 contains 18 residues. The CDR3 is CSASDRTSGGRAADEQFF. The CDR3, as DNA: TGCAGTGCTAGTGATAGGACTAGCGGGGGAAGGGCTGCGGATGAGCAGTTCTTC.

This sequence joins TRBV21-1 and TRBJ1-6; the table's TRBD1 call for D was not verified on the DNA. TRBV21-1 is described as a pseudogene. The CDR3 consists of 17 residues. CDR3: CASGPCDREGHNSPLHF. The CDR3 DNA reads TGTGCCAGCGGGCCCTGTGACAGGGAAGGCCATAATTCACCCCTCCACTTT.

For this clone: The same CDR3 can be traced to other DNA sequences in this sample. The chain combines TRBV5-1 with TRBJ2-5; TRBD2 aligns across 7 bases. Germline values: CDR1 SGHRS, CDR2 YFSETQ. The J segment lost 5 bases and the V segment lost 0 bases, leaving 10 bases of the junction unmatched. This CDR3 region has 16 residues. In DNA form, the CDR3 reads TGCGCCAGCAGCTTGGCCGCCTCGGGAGGTCAGGAGACCCAGTACTTC. Its protein is CASSLAASGGQETQYF.

The gene calls are TRBV5-1 and TRBJ2-5; TRBD2 matches at 8 bases. V was clipped by 0 bases and J by 4 bases; unmatched bases: 2. Germline V lookup: CDR1 SGHRS, CDR2 YFSETQ. The CDR3 loop spans 14 amino acids. CDR3: CASSLGAGAETQYF. The CDR3 DNA reads as TGCGCCAGCAGCTTGGGAGCGGGAGCAGAGACCCAGTACTTC.

The CDR3 DNA sequence: TGTGCCAGCAGTTCCCTACTCTCCCAAGAGACCCAGTACTTC. It specifies CASSSLLSQETQYF. The chain employs TRBV27 and TRBJ2-5; no clear D. This CDR3 region has 14 residues. Germline V gene sequence: CDR1 MNHEY, CDR2 SMNVEV (reference sequence). V was clipped by 4 bases and J by 1 base, with 10 bases between them.

Remarks on this clone: It is unclear where the CDR3 begins or ends on the DNA, so no DNA is shown, and the CDR3 is as TCRdb lists it. V and J are TRBV12-3 or TRBV12-4 and TRBJ2-7. The CDR3 extends over 13 residues, inclusive of both ends. CDR3 in amino acids: CASGQASSYEQYF.

This chain joins TRBV4-1 and TRBJ2-7, with D possibly matching TRBD1 (6 bases). The germline gives CDR1 MGHRA, CDR2 YSYEKL. The CDR3 is 15 amino acids. V lost 0 bases and J 2 bases, leaving 11 bases between the germline ends. The CDR3 region is CASSQEIQGPYEQYF. CDR3 sequence (DNA): TGCGCCAGCAGCCAAGAGATCCAGGGGCCCTACGAGCAGTACTTC.

This clone was seen a handful of times. This rearrangement joins TRBV6-1 to TRBJ1-4; D remains unclear. This CDR3 contains 12 residues. V was trimmed by 3 bases and J by 7 bases, leaving 6 bases between them. From germline, CDR1 is MNHNS and CDR2 SASEGT. The CDR3 region has the DNA TGTGCCAGCAGTGATTCGAGTGAAAAACTGTTTTTT. It codes for CASSDSSEKLFF.

The chain combines TRBV9 with TRBJ1-1; D is possibly TRBD1 (5 bases). Trimming left V 2 bases short and J 5 bases short, with 13 bases between. The CDR3 is 14 residues long. Germline-derived CDR1 and CDR2 are SGDLS and YYNGEE. The CDR3 DNA sequence: TGTGCCAGCAGCGTCCCTGGGGGGGGGACTGAAGCTTTCTTT. This gives the protein CASSVPGGGTEAFF.

The chain couples TRBV5-4 to TRBJ2-3; D is unclear. Trimming shortened V by 4 bases and J by 6 bases, and 9 bases separated the two germline ends. Germline loops: CDR1 SGHNT, CDR2 YYREEE (reference sequence). The CDR3 runs to 12 residues. CDR3 DNA sequence: TGTGCCAGCAGCCATCGTTTGGATACGCAGTATTTT. This encodes CASSHRLDTQYF.

This clone came up once. The chain employs TRBV6-5 and TRBJ1-2; D unclear. CDR3 length equals 13 residues. Trimming cost V 7 bases and J 4 bases, with 13 bases left between them. The germline V gene has CDR1 MNHEY and CDR2 SVGAGI. This chain's CDR3 is CASKPGPAYGYTF. The CDR3 DNA follows: TGTGCCAGCAAGCCCGGGCCCGCCTATGGCTACACCTTC.

This clone has only a few counts. This chain joins TRBV6-1 and TRBJ2-5, with 9 nucleotides matching TRBD1. The CDR3 spans 15 residues. Germline CDR1 MNHNS, CDR2 SASEGT. V shed 1 base and J 6 bases; nucleotides not matched to a gene: 6. The CDR3 sequence is CASSEVGTGLQTQYF. Here the CDR3 DNA reads TGTGCCAGCAGTGAAGTAGGGACAGGGCTGCAGACCCAGTACTTC.

This chain joins TRBV6-5 and TRBJ2-5; TRBD2 is a possible D gene (6 bases). The CDR3 length is 14 residues. V was shortened by 6 bases and J by 5 bases, with 16 bases between the two germline ends. Germline V lookup: CDR1 MNHEY, CDR2 SVGAGI. The CDR3 DNA reads TGTGCCAGCAGACGAGGAGGGTTATCGGAGACCCAGTACTTC. This sequence encodes CASRRGGLSETQYF.

This chain connects TRBV21-1 to TRBJ1-2; the table calls TRBD1, which could not be checked here. TRBV21-1 represents a pseudogene. The CDR3 runs to 15 residues. This CDR3 is CASSTQTGDNYGYTF. The CDR3 DNA is TGTGCCAGCAGCACACAGACAGGGGACAACTATGGCTACACCTTC.

This rearrangement joins TRBV5-1 to TRBJ2-7; 9 bases are a match to TRBD1. V shed 5 bases, J shed 4 bases, and the junction held 10 bases outside the gene matches. This CDR3 region has 15 residues. Per the germline V gene, CDR1 is SGHRS and CDR2 is YFSETQ. The CDR3 bases are TGCGCCAGCAGGCCCGGGACAGGGAGTCAGTACGAGCAGTACTTC. Translation gives CASRPGTGSQYEQYF.

The CDR3 nucleotides read TGCGCCAGCAGCCTTTTAGACAGCCAAGCTTTCTTT. Translating gives CASSLLDSQAFF. J is TRBJ1-1 and V is TRBV5-1; D perhaps matches TRBD1 (5 bases). The V end was cut by 4 bases, the J end by 9 bases, with 13 bases between. Germline V gene lookup returns CDR1 SGHRS and CDR2 YFSETQ. The CDR3 runs to 12 residues.

This clone was seen only a few times. The chain has TRBV25-1 and TRBJ2-7; D is possibly TRBD2 (6 bases). This CDR3 region has 13 residues. Looked up from germline, CDR1 is MGHDK and CDR2 is SYGVNS. V lost 2 bases and J 2 bases, leaving 7 bases between the germline ends. CDR3 sequence reads: CASSEGGTYEQYF. The CDR3 DNA reads TGTGCCAGCAGTGAAGGGGGGACCTACGAGCAGTACTTC.

This clone was counted only a few times. The V call is TRBV6-4, the J call TRBJ2-3, with 9 nucleotides matching TRBD1. Germline V gene sequence: CDR1 MRHNA, CDR2 SNTAGT. This CDR3 region has 16 residues. The junction had 4 bases not matched to a gene; V was cut back by 3 bases and J by 0 bases. CDR3: CASSEGQGGSTDTQYF. CDR3 nucleotide sequence: TGTGCCAGCAGTGAGGGACAGGGCGGGAGCACAGATACGCAGTATTTT.